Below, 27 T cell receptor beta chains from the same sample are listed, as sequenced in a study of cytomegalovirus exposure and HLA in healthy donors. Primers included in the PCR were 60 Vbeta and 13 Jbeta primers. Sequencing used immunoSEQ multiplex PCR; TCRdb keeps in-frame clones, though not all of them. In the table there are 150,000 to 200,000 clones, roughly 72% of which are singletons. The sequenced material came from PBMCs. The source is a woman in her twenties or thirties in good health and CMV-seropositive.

The DNA for the CDR3 is TGTGCCAGCAGCTTGGGATCAAACTACCAGCCCCAGCATTTT. It translates to CASSLGSNYQPQHF. The rearrangement joins TRBV5-8 to TRBJ1-5; no firm D call. There are 14 residues in the CDR3. Germline V gene data show CDR1 as SGHTS and CDR2 as YDEGEE. V was pared by 0 bases and J by 7 bases, with 11 bases between.

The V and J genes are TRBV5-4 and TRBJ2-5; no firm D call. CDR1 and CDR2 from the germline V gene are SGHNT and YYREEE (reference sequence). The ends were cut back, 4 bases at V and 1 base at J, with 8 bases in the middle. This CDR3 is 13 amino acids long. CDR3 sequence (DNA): TGTGCCAGCAGCACAACAGTCCAAGAGACCCAGTACTTC. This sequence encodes CASSTTVQETQYF.

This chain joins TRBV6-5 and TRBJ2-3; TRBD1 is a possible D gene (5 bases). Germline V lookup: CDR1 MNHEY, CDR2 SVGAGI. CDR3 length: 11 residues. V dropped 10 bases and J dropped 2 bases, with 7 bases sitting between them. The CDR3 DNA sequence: TGTGCCACACAGGTCACAGATACGCAGTATTTT. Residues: CATQVTDTQYF.

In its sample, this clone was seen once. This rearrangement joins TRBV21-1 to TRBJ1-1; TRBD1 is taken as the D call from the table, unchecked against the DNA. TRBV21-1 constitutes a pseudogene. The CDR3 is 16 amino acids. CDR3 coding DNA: TGTGCCAGCAGCAAAGCGAAAGGGGGCTGTGGCACTGAAGCTTTCTTT. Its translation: CASSKAKGGCGTEAFF.

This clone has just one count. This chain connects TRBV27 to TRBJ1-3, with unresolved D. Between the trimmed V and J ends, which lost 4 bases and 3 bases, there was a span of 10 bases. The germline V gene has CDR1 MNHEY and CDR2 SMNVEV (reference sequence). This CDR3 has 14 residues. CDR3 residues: CASSSPGYGNTIYF. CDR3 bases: TGTGCCAGCAGTTCACCAGGTTATGGAAACACCATATATTTT.

CDR3: CASSSGYGYTF. CDR3 bases: TGTGCCAGCAGCTCGGGCTATGGCTACACCTTC. The V gene is TRBV7-9, the J gene TRBJ1-2; the D is unclear. V was shortened by 4 bases and J by 4 bases, with 4 bases between the two germline ends. CDR1 and CDR2 (germline): SEHNR, FQNEAQ (reference sequence). The CDR3 is 11 residues long.

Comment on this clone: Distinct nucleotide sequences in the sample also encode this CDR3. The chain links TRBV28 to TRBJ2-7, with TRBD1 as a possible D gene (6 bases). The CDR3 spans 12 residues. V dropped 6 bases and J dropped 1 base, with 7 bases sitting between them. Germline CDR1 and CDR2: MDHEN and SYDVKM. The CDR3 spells CASRQGSYEQYF. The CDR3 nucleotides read TGTGCCAGCAGACAGGGTTCCTACGAGCAGTACTTC.

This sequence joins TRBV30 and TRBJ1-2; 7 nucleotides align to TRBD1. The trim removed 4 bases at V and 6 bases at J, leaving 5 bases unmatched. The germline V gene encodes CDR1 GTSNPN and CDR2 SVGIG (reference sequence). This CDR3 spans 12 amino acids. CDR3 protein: CAWKRGRNGYTF. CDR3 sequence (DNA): TGTGCCTGGAAAAGGGGGCGGAATGGCTACACCTTC.

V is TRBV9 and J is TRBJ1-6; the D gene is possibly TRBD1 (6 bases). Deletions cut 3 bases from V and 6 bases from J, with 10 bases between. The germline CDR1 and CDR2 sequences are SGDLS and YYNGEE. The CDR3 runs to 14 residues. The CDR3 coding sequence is TGTGCCAGCAGCGCGGGACACCTTAATTCACCCCTCCACTTT. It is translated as CASSAGHLNSPLHF. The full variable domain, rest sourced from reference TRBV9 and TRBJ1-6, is DSGVTQTPKHLITATGQRVTLRCSPRSGDLSVYWYQQSLDQGLQFLIQYYNGEERAKGNILERFSAQQFPDLHSELNLSSLELGDSALYFCASSAGHLNSPLHFGNGTRLTVT.

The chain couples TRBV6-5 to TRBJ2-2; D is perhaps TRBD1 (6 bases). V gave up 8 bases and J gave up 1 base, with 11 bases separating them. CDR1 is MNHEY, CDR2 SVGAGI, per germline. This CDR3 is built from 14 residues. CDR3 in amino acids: CASQRGLNTGELFF. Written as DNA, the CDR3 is TGTGCCAGCCAAAGGGGGTTGAACACCGGGGAGCTGTTTTTT.

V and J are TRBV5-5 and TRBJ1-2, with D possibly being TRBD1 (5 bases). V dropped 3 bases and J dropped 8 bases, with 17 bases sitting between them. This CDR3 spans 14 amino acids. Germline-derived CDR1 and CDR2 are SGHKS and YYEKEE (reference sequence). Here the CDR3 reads CASSSAGSILGYTF. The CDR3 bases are TGTGCCAGCAGCTCGGCAGGGTCGATATTAGGCTACACCTTC.

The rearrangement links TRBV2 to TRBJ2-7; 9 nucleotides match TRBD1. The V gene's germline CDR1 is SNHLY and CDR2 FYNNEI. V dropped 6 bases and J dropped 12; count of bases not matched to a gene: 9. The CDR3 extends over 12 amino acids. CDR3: CASSREPGQGYF. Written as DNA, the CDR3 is TGTGCCAGCAGCCGAGAGCCGGGACAGGGGTACTTC. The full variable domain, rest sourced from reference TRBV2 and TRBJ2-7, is EPEVTQTPSHQVTQMGQEVILRCVPISNHLYFYWYRQILGQKVEFLVSFYNNEISEKSEIFDDQFSVERPDGSNFTLKIRSTKLEDSAMYFCASSREPGQGYFGPGTRLTVT.

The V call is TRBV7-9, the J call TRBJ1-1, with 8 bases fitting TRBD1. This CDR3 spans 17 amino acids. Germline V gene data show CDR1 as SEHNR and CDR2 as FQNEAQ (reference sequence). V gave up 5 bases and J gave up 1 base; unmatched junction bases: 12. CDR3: CASSKAGRGQRNTEAFF. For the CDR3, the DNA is TGTGCCAGCAGCAAGGCCGGCAGGGGGCAAAGGAACACTGAAGCTTTCTTT.

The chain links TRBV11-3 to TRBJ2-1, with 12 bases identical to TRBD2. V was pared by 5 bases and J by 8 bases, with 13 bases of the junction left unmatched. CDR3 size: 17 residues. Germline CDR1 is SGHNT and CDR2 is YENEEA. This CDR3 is CASSPGRLAGALDEQFF. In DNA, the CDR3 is TGTGCCAGCAGCCCGGGGCGACTAGCGGGAGCTTTGGATGAGCAGTTCTTC.

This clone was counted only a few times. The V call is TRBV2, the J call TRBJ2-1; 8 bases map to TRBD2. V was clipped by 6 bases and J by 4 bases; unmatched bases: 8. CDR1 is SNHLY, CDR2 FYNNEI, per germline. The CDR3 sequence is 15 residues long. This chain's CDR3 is CASRLSGVRYNEQFF. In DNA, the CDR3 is TGTGCCAGCAGACTTAGCGGGGTCCGATACAATGAGCAGTTCTTC.

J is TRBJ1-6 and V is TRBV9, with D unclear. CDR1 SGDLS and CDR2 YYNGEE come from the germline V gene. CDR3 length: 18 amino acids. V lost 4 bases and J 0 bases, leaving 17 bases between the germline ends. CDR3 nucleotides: TGTGCCAGCAGCCTCGGGGAAGGCCAGAGCTCCTATAATTCACCCCTCCACTTT. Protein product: CASSLGEGQSSYNSPLHF. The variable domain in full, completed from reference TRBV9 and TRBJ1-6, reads DSGVTQTPKHLITATGQRVTLRCSPRSGDLSVYWYQQSLDQGLQFLIQYYNGEERAKGNILERFSAQQFPDLHSELNLSSLELGDSALYFCASSLGEGQSSYNSPLHFGNGTRLTVT.

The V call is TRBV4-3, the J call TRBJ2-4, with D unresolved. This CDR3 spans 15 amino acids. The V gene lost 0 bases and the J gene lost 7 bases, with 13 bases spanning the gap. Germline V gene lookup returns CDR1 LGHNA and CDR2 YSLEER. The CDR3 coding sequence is TGCGCCAGCAGCCAAGAATTCGGGTCTGGGAACATTCAGTACTTC. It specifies CASSQEFGSGNIQYF.

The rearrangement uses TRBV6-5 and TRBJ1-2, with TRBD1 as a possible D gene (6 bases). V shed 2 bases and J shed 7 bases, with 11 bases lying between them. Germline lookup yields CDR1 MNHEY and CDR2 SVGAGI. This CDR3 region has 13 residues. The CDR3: CASSYPDSGGYTF. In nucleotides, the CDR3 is TGTGCCAGCAGTTACCCGGACAGTGGTGGCTACACCTTC.

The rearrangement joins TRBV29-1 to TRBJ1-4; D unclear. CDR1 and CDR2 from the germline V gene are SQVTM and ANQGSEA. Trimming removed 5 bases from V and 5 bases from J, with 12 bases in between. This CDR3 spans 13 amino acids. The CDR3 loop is CSVRRGGNEKLFF. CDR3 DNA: TGCAGCGTTCGACGGGGAGGGAATGAAAAACTGTTTTTT.

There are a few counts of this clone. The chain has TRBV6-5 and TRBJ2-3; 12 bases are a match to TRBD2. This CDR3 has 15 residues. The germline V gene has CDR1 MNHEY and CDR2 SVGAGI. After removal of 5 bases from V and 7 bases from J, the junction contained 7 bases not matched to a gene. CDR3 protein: CASSLLAGGAHTQYF. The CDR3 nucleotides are TGTGCCAGCAGTCTCCTAGCGGGGGGGGCCCATACGCAGTATTTT.

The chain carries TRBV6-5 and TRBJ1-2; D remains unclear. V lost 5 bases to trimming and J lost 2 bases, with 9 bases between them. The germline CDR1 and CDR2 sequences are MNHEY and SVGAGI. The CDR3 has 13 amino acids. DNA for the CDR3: TGTGCCAGCAGTCCAGACTTAAACTATGGCTACACCTTC. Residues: CASSPDLNYGYTF.

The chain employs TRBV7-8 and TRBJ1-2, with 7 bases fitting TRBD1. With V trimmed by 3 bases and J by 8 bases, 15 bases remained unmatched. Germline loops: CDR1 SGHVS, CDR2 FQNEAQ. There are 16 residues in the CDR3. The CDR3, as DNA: TGTGCCAGCAGCTTGGTTCGAACAGGGGTCTCTAGAGGCTACACCTTC. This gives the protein CASSLVRTGVSRGYTF. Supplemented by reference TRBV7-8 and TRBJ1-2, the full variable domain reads GAGVSQSPRYKVAKRGQDVALRCDPISGHVSLFWYQQALGQGPEFLTYFQNEAQLDKSGLPSDRFFAERPEGSVSTLKIQRTQQEDSAVYLCASSLVRTGVSRGYTFGSGTRLTVV.

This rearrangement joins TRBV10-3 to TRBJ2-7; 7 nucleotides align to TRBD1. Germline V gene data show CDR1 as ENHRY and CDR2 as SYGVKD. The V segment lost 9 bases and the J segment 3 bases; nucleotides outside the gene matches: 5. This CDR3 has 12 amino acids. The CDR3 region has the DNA TGTGCCATAAGGGGGCAGGGCTACGAGCAGTACTTC. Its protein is CAIRGQGYEQYF.

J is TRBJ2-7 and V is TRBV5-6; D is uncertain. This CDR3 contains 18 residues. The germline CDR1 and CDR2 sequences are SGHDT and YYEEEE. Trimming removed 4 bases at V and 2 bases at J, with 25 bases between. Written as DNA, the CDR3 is TGTGCCAGCAGCCCACCAATCCTTTCCGGGTTTTCAGCCTACGAGCAGTACTTC. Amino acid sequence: CASSPPILSGFSAYEQYF.

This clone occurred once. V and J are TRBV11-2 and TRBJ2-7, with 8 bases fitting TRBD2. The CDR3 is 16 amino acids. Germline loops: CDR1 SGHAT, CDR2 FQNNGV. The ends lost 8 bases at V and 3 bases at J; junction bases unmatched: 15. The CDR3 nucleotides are TGTGCCAGCGGCCCAAGTTCTAAGCGGGAGATCTACGAGCAGTACTTC. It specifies CASGPSSKREIYEQYF.

CDR3 amino acids: CASSLEYSKAFF. Here the CDR3 DNA reads TGTGCCAGCAGTTTAGAGTACAGTAAGGCTTTCTTT. The chain has TRBV28 and TRBJ1-1; no reliable D call. Trimming removed 2 bases at V and 11 bases at J, with 12 bases between. The CDR3 loop spans 12 amino acids. The germline V gene has CDR1 MDHEN and CDR2 SYDVKM.

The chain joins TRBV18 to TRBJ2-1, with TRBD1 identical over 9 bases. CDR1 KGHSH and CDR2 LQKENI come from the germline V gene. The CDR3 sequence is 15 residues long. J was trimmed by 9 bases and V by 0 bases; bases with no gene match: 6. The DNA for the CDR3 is TGTGCCAGCTCACCACCGGGACAGGGTAGCACTGAGCAGTTCTTC. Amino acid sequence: CASSPPGQGSTEQFF.